This passage covers 32 T cell receptor beta chains from one sample sequenced in a study of T-cell reconstitution after alpha-beta-depleted transplantation in children. The TCRbeta library incorporated unique molecular identifiers. TCRdb reprocessed the PCR reads via MiXCR and lists one record per CDR3 protein. Among some 440,000 distinct CDR3 sequences listed, about a sixth were seen once. The material sequenced was PBMCs, mostly from graft donor cells, taken 360 days after TCRalphabeta/CD19-depleted stem cell transplant. The source of these receptors is a boy younger than two who had a stem cell transplant for Wiskott-Aldrich syndrome, so the T cells may come from the graft donor.

This clonotype showed up many times. The J gene is TRBJ2-5, the V gene TRBV18; no reliable D call. V was trimmed by 6 bases and J by 3 bases, leaving 5 bases between them. Germline loops: CDR1 KGHSH, CDR2 LQKENI. The length of the CDR3 is 11 residues. CDR3 sequence reads: CASSHKETQYF. The CDR3 DNA follows: TGTGCCAGCTCGCACAAAGAGACCCAGTACTTC. Filled out from reference TRBV18 and TRBJ2-5, the complete variable domain reads NAGVMQNPRHLVRRRGQEARLRCSPMKGHSHVYWYRQLPEEGLKFMVYLQKENIIDESGMPKERFSAEFPKEGPSILRIQQVVRGDSAAYFCASSHKETQYFGPGTRLLVL.

This clonotype was counted only a few times. A read error may account for a junction end that differs from germline. The chain recombines TRBV7-8 with TRBJ2-7, with D tentatively TRBD1 (6 bases). Germline CDR1 and CDR2: SGHVS and FQNEAQ. CDR3 length equals 15 residues. The CDR3 loop is CASSHRRDKLPPWIF. CDR3 bases: TGTGCCAGCAGCCACCGCCGGGACAAACTTCCTCCTTGGATCTTC.

This clonotype was seen a few times. J is TRBJ2-7 and V is TRBV24-1, with D uncertain. There are 17 residues in the CDR3. V was clipped by 7 bases and J by 1 base, with 22 bases between them. Germline-derived CDR1 and CDR2 are KGHDR and SFDVKD. CDR3 in DNA: TGTGCCACCAGGCATATATTAGCATGTACGTTGTCCTACGAGCAGTACTTC. Protein: CATRHILACTLSYEQYF.

This clonotype was picked up a small number of times. The chain employs TRBV10-3 and TRBJ2-7; weak D call: TRBD1 (5 bases). The length of the CDR3 is 13 residues. Germline V gives CDR1 ENHRY, CDR2 SYGVKD. Trimming pared 5 bases from V and 1 base from J, leaving 9 bases between. CDR3 sequence reads: CAISRQPSYEQYF. The CDR3 coding sequence is TGTGCCATCAGTCGACAGCCTTCCTACGAGCAGTACTTC.

This clonotype has just a few counts. This chain joins TRBV4-1 and TRBJ2-2, with D possibly being TRBD1 or TRBD2 (5 bases each). V lost 2 bases and J 4 bases, leaving 14 bases between the germline ends. The CDR3 is made up of 16 amino acids. Germline CDR1 reads MGHRA; CDR2 reads YSYEKL. This CDR3 reads CASSQLWGRGTGELFF. The DNA of the CDR3 is TGCGCCAGCAGCCAACTATGGGGACGCGGCACCGGGGAGCTGTTTTTT.

This clonotype has just a few counts. CDR3 in DNA: TGTGCCAGCAAAACTGGGGTTACTTATTCACCCCTCCACTTT. Its translation: CASKTGVTYSPLHF. The chain is built from TRBV12-3 or TRBV12-4 and TRBJ1-6; unclear D gene. With 7 bases removed from V and 8 bases from J, the gap between germline ends came to 15 bases. CDR3 length equals 14 residues.

The chain recombines TRBV12-3 or TRBV12-4 with TRBJ2-1; 15 bases fit TRBD2. Trimming at V came to 5 bases and at J to 9 bases, leaving 5 bases not matched to a gene. The CDR3 covers 15 residues. CDR3 nucleotides: TGTGCCAGCAGTATCGGACTAGCGGGGGGGAGTGAGCAGTTCTTC. Encoded protein: CASSIGLAGGSEQFF.

The chain has TRBV6-1 and TRBJ2-2; possible D gene TRBD1, 5 bases. CDR3 length: 14 amino acids. With 6 bases removed from V and 1 base from J, the gap between germline ends came to 9 bases. Germline V lookup: CDR1 MNHNS, CDR2 SASEGT. CDR3 region: CASSRQLNTGELFF. CDR3 DNA sequence: TGTGCCAGCAGCAGACAGTTGAACACCGGGGAGCTGTTTTTT.

This clonotype was picked up a small number of times. This chain links TRBV12-3 or TRBV12-4 with TRBJ2-1, with 12 bases that match TRBD2. The CDR3 consists of 15 residues. Trimming at V came to 3 bases and at J to 10 bases, leaving 7 bases not matched to a gene. The CDR3 protein is CASSFATSGSAEQFF. CDR3 nucleotide sequence: TGTGCCAGCAGTTTTGCGACTAGCGGGAGTGCGGAGCAGTTCTTC.

The V gene is TRBV12-3 or TRBV12-4, the J gene TRBJ2-3; 8 bases are shared with TRBD2. The CDR3 extends over 16 amino acids. J lost 4 bases, V lost 3 bases, and 9 bases had no gene match. This CDR3 reads CASSFPGTSGADTQYF. The CDR3 DNA sequence: TGTGCCAGCAGTTTCCCCGGGACTAGTGGCGCAGATACGCAGTATTTT.

This clonotype has a handful of counts. This chain joins TRBV14 and TRBJ2-5; TRBD1 might be the D (5 bases). Germline CDR1 SGHDN, CDR2 FVKESK. The CDR3 contains 15 residues. Trimming cost V 1 base and J 4 bases, with 13 bases left between them. CDR3 DNA: TGTGCCAGCAGCCAAGGTTCCAGGGCTCGAGAGACCCAGTACTTC. Protein: CASSQGSRARETQYF.

V and J are TRBV25-1 and TRBJ2-2, with no clear D. The germline gives CDR1 MGHDK, CDR2 SYGVNS. This CDR3 has 17 residues. V lost 1 base and J lost 2, with 14 bases in between. The chain's CDR3 is CASSESPVSANTGELFF. The CDR3 DNA sequence: TGTGCCAGCAGTGAATCTCCAGTTAGTGCAAACACCGGGGAGCTGTTTTTT. The complete variable domain, with remaining parts taken from reference TRBV25-1 and TRBJ2-2, reads EADIYQTPRYLVIGTGKKITLECSQTMGHDKMYWYQQDPGMELHLIHYSYGVNSTEKGDLSSESTVSRIRTEHFPLTLESARPSHTSQYLCASSESPVSANTGELFFGEGSRLTVL.

This clonotype appeared a few times. The rearrangement uses TRBV10-2 and TRBJ2-7; D uncertain. This CDR3 spans 13 amino acids. Germline CDR1 and CDR2: WSHSY and SAAADI. The V gene lost 2 bases and the J gene lost 0 bases, with 5 bases spanning the gap. CDR3 DNA sequence: TGCGCCAGCAGTGAGCTCCCCTCCTACGAGCAGTACTTC. Its protein is CASSELPSYEQYF.

This clonotype was picked up one time. The J gene is TRBJ2-1, the V gene TRBV21-1; TRBD2, as called in the table, went unchecked against the DNA. TRBV21-1 is designated a pseudogene. The CDR3 covers 11 residues. CDR3 residues: CGVAGEGEQFF. As DNA, the CDR3 is TGTGGAGTGGCGGGAGAAGGTGAGCAGTTCTTC.

The chain couples TRBV5-4 to TRBJ2-1; D is possibly TRBD2 (5 bases). The V gene's germline CDR1 is SGHNT and CDR2 YYREEE (reference sequence). CDR3 length equals 13 residues. V shed 5 bases and J shed 1 base, with 7 bases lying between them. CDR3: CASRRESYNEQFF. In DNA form, the CDR3 reads TGTGCCAGCAGGAGGGAGTCCTACAATGAGCAGTTCTTC.

There are a few counts of this clonotype. V gene TRBV4-1 combines with J gene TRBJ2-2, with D unclear. The CDR3 sequence is 16 residues long. V lost 4 bases to trimming and J lost 0 bases, with 12 bases between them. Germline V gives CDR1 MGHRA, CDR2 YSYEKL. The DNA for the CDR3 is TGCGCCAGCAGCCCAAACGTCAAGGCGAACACCGGGGAGCTGTTTTTT. Its protein product is CASSPNVKANTGELFF.

This clonotype has just a few counts. Relative to the germline gene, one junction end is altered; a read error may explain this. This rearrangement joins TRBV7-8 to TRBJ2-7, with 7 bases matching TRBD1. The CDR3 runs 12 residues. Per the germline V gene, CDR1 is SGHVS and CDR2 is FQNEAQ. This CDR3 reads CASSLTGTAGSF. As DNA, the CDR3 is TGTGCCAGCAGCTTAACCGGGACAGCCGGTTCCTTC.

This clonotype was seen many times. CDR3 region: CATSDPNTDTQYF. CDR3 coding DNA: TGTGCCACCAGTGATCCCAACACAGATACGCAGTATTTT. This chain joins TRBV24-1 and TRBJ2-3; D gene ambiguous. CDR3 length equals 13 residues. The germline V and J ends were trimmed by 3 bases and 2 bases, with 5 bases remaining between them. Germline V gene sequence: CDR1 KGHDR, CDR2 SFDVKD.

V and J are TRBV5-8 and TRBJ2-6; TRBD1 agrees at 9 bases. Germline-derived CDR1 and CDR2 are SGHTS and YDEGEE. The V gene end was trimmed by 4 bases and the J gene end by 4 bases; junction bases not matched to a gene: 6. This CDR3 has 16 amino acids. The CDR3 sequence is CASSHWTGAGANVLTF. The CDR3, as DNA: TGTGCCAGCAGCCACTGGACAGGGGCCGGGGCCAACGTCCTGACTTTC.

This clonotype was counted a few times. The chain has TRBV11-1 and TRBJ2-3; TRBD2 matches at 11 bases. V shed 6 bases and J 2 bases; nucleotides not matched to a gene: 16. This CDR3 comprises 19 residues. Germline CDR1 is SGHAT and CDR2 is FQDESV (reference sequence). Here the CDR3 DNA reads TGTGCCAGCAGTTTGCCCTTAGCGGGAGGGCCCTCATCCACAGATACGCAGTATTTT. Amino acids: CASSLPLAGGPSSTDTQYF.

This clonotype was counted at least ten times. CDR3 DNA sequence: TGTGCCAGCAGTTTAGGACCCGGGAGGTCGGGGACCTACGAGCAGTACTTC. This gives the protein CASSLGPGRSGTYEQYF. The chain combines TRBV12-3 or TRBV12-4 with TRBJ2-7; 7 bases match TRBD2. The length of the CDR3 is 17 residues. With 1 base clipped from V and 2 bases from J, the junction kept 11 bases outside the gene matches.

The gene calls are TRBV7-2 and TRBJ2-7; possibly TRBD1 or TRBD2 for D (5 bases each). The CDR3 runs 14 residues. In germline, CDR1 is SGHTA, CDR2 FQGNSA. V was shortened by 3 bases and J by 6 bases, with 15 bases between the two germline ends. In DNA form, the CDR3 reads TGTGCCAGCAGCTTTAATGCGCCGGGGCGCGAGCAGTACTTC. Translating gives CASSFNAPGREQYF.

This clonotype was seen at least ten times. The rearrangement joins TRBV5-1 to TRBJ2-5; 7 nucleotides match TRBD1. Looked up from germline, CDR1 is SGHRS and CDR2 is YFSETQ. Trimming at V came to 2 bases and at J to 4 bases, leaving 5 bases not matched to a gene. CDR3 length: 14 amino acids. The CDR3 loop is CASSLGTGVETQYF. The DNA of the CDR3 is TGCGCCAGCAGCTTAGGAACAGGGGTAGAGACCCAGTACTTC.

The chain uses TRBV7-2 and TRBJ1-5; the D is unclear. V lost 5 bases, J lost 1 base, and 15 bases lay in between. Per germline, CDR1 SGHTA and CDR2 FQGNSA. The CDR3 loop spans 16 amino acids. CDR3 nucleotide sequence: TGTGCCAGCAGCCAACTGACCGGCGTAAGCAATCAGCCCCAGCATTTT. As protein: CASSQLTGVSNQPQHF.

Ten or more counts support this clonotype. V gene TRBV5-1 combines with J gene TRBJ2-5; unclear D gene. From germline, CDR1 is SGHRS and CDR2 YFSETQ. The CDR3 consists of 15 residues. V lost 0 bases, J lost 3 bases, and 12 bases lay in between. In DNA form, the CDR3 reads TGCGCCAGCAGCTTGGGGACCCCTTGGAAAGAGACCCAGTACTTC. Amino acids: CASSLGTPWKETQYF.

The chain couples TRBV6-2 or TRBV6-3 to TRBJ2-2, with D unclear. Between the trimmed V and J ends, which lost 8 bases and 7 bases, there was a span of 8 bases. This CDR3 region has 11 residues. CDR1 is MNHEY and CDR2 is SVGEGT in the germline V gene. The CDR3 is CASSKDGELFF. The DNA of the CDR3 is TGTGCCAGCTCTAAGGACGGGGAGCTGTTTTTT.

J is TRBJ2-5 and V is TRBV10-3; D might be TRBD1 (5 bases). CDR1 is ENHRY, CDR2 SYGVKD, per germline. Trimming stripped 2 bases from V and 9 bases from J, with 16 bases between. The CDR3 consists of 14 residues. Here the CDR3 DNA reads TGTGCCATCAGTGAGCAAGGGGCCTCGACGGCCCAGTACTTC. It translates to CAISEQGASTAQYF.

The chain employs TRBV11-2 and TRBJ2-7, with 9 positions matching TRBD2. The J segment lost 1 base and the V segment lost 3 bases, leaving 7 bases of the junction unmatched. CDR3 length: 16 residues. Germline assignment: CDR1 SGHAT and CDR2 FQNNGV. The CDR3 DNA is TGTGCCAGCAGCTTGGGTATTAGCGGGGGATCCTACGAGCAGTACTTC. Translation gives CASSLGISGGSYEQYF.

This clonotype has just a few counts. The J gene is TRBJ2-6, the V gene TRBV7-9; D ambiguous. This CDR3 has 14 amino acids. Per germline, CDR1 SEHNR and CDR2 FQNEAQ (reference sequence). Between the trimmed V and J ends, which lost 6 bases and 0 bases, there was a span of 6 bases. The CDR3 sequence is CASRKGSGANVLTF. CDR3 nucleotide sequence: TGTGCCAGCAGGAAAGGCTCTGGGGCCAACGTCCTGACTTTC.

This chain connects TRBV29-1 to TRBJ2-7; 11 bases map to TRBD2. The CDR3 has 14 residues. Trimming removed 6 bases from V and 6 bases from J; junction bases left unmatched: 10. Germline CDR1 is SQVTM and CDR2 is ANQGSEA. The chain's CDR3 is CSVAGTSGFSEQYF. The CDR3 DNA follows: TGCAGCGTAGCCGGGACTAGCGGTTTTTCCGAGCAGTACTTC.

The CDR3, as DNA: TGCGCCAGCAGCTTGTCTCGGCAGGGGGCCAATGAGCAGTTCTTC. Its protein is CASSLSRQGANEQFF. This sequence joins TRBV5-1 and TRBJ2-1; 8 nucleotides line up with TRBD1. The V and J ends lost 1 base and 6 bases, in that order; junction bases with no gene match: 6. The CDR3 extends over 15 amino acids. From germline, CDR1 is SGHRS and CDR2 YFSETQ.

The rearrangement joins TRBV7-2 to TRBJ2-1; the match to TRBD1 covers 7 bases. With V trimmed by 5 bases and J by 4 bases, 5 bases remained unmatched. CDR3 length equals 14 residues. Germline V CDR1 and CDR2: SGHTA, FQGNSA. The CDR3 sequence: CASSVPDRYNEQFF. In DNA form, the CDR3 reads TGTGCCAGCAGCGTTCCGGACAGGTACAATGAGCAGTTCTTC.